The 30 T cell receptor beta chains presented below share a single source sample, sequenced in a study of blood T cell repertoires in COVID-19. The data were produced by immunoSEQ multiplex PCR, yet TCRdb's version contains in-frame clones alone and is incomplete. The repertoire holds 140,000 to 150,000 clones, with 80% as singletons. The sample comprised peripheral blood. Receptors originate from a man aged 65 to 85 who had recovered from COVID-19.

The chain recombines TRBV19 with TRBJ2-7, with 8 bases fitting TRBD1. Germline values: CDR1 LNHDA, CDR2 SQIVND (reference sequence). J gave up 6 bases and V 5 bases, and 21 bases lay outside the gene matches. This CDR3 spans 18 amino acids. CDR3 sequence (DNA): TGTGCCAGTAGTCCGAGAGGAACAGGGGGAAACTATTTTTCCGAGCAGTACTTC. Its translation: CASSPRGTGGNYFSEQYF.

This clone was counted a few times. This chain uses TRBV5-6 with TRBJ2-5, with D perhaps TRBD1 (6 bases). Germline-derived CDR1 and CDR2 are SGHDT and YYEEEE. This CDR3 comprises 16 residues. V gave up 0 bases and J gave up 2 bases, with 14 bases separating them. CDR3 coding DNA: TGTGCCAGCAGCTTGGGGTTAGGGGGTTCACAAGAGACCCAGTACTTC. Amino acids: CASSLGLGGSQETQYF.

This chain uses TRBV15 with TRBJ2-7, with 9 bases that match TRBD1. The junction had 6 bases not matched to a gene; V was cut back by 0 bases and J by 6 bases. Per germline, CDR1 LNHNV and CDR2 YYDKDF (reference sequence). CDR3 length: 15 residues. The CDR3 sequence is CATSRDPDRGREQYF. CDR3 nucleotides: TGTGCCACCAGCAGAGACCCGGACAGGGGTCGCGAGCAGTACTTC.

A note on this clone: A single base separates this from a much larger clone, so it may be a read error. The chain links TRBV5-4 to TRBJ2-1; D is perhaps TRBD2 (5 bases). The germline V gene has CDR1 SGHNT and CDR2 YYREEE (reference sequence). V lost 4 bases and J lost 1, with 9 bases in between. The CDR3 consists of 14 residues. CDR3 in DNA: TGTGCCAGCAGCCTCTCGGGGTCCTACAATGAGCAGTTCTTC. Amino acids: CASSLSGSYNEQFF.

J is TRBJ1-4 and V is TRBV4-1; D gene ambiguous. The CDR3 is made up of 17 amino acids. V lost 6 bases to trimming and J lost 5 bases, with 22 bases between them. The germline CDR1 and CDR2 sequences are MGHRA and YSYEKL. The CDR3 DNA reads TGCGCCAGCAGAAACCCCCACGAGGGCCGAGCGAATGAAAAACTGTTTTTT. Amino acids: CASRNPHEGRANEKLFF.

The DNA for the CDR3 is TGTGCCAGCAGCGTAACCGGGGGGTCCGGCTACAATGAGCAGTTCTTC. Translating it yields CASSVTGGSGYNEQFF. This sequence joins TRBV11-2 and TRBJ2-1; 7 bases fit TRBD2. The germline CDR1 and CDR2 sequences are SGHAT and FQNNGV. Trimming removed 5 bases from V and 3 bases from J; junction bases left unmatched: 10. The CDR3 has 16 amino acids. Supplemented by reference TRBV11-2 and TRBJ2-1, the full variable domain reads EAGVAQSPRYKIIEKRQSVAFWCNPISGHATLYWYQQILGQGPKLLIQFQNNGVVDDSQLPKDRFSAERLKGVDSTLKIQPAKLEDSAVYLCASSVTGGSGYNEQFFGPGTRLTVL.

The chain has TRBV6-5 and TRBJ1-3; TRBD1 is a possible D gene (5 bases). The CDR3 is 14 amino acids. The V gene's germline CDR1 is MNHEY and CDR2 SVGAGI. Deletions cut 6 bases from V and 3 bases from J, with 12 bases between. Written as DNA, the CDR3 is TGTGCCAGCAGCCAGGCAGGGCGTGGAAACACCATATATTTT. This translates into CASSQAGRGNTIYF.

This chain uses TRBV5-1 with TRBJ1-1; a weak D match, TRBD1 (5 bases). The germline V gene has CDR1 SGHRS and CDR2 YFSETQ. The CDR3 is 12 residues long. With 0 bases removed from V and 8 bases from J, the gap between germline ends came to 8 bases. CDR3 in amino acids: CASSLEAGEAFF. CDR3 in DNA: TGCGCCAGCAGCTTGGAGGCAGGGGAAGCTTTCTTT. Filled out from reference TRBV5-1 and TRBJ1-1, the complete variable domain reads KAGVTQTPRYLIKTRGQQVTLSCSPISGHRSVSWYQQTPGQGLQFLFEYFSETQRNKGNFPGRFSGRQFSNSRSEMNVSTLELGDSALYLCASSLEAGEAFFGQGTRLTVV.

J is TRBJ2-7 and V is TRBV28; 8 nucleotides agree with TRBD2. V lost 3 bases, J lost 7 bases, and 14 bases stayed unmatched. The V gene's germline CDR1 is MDHEN and CDR2 SYDVKM. The CDR3 loop spans 16 amino acids. CDR3 nucleotides: TGTGCCAGCAGTTTTCGGGCGGGAGGACTTCTGGGGGAGCAGTACTTC. Translating it yields CASSFRAGGLLGEQYF.

This chain joins TRBV7-2 and TRBJ2-1, with 16 bases aligning to TRBD2. The CDR3 runs to 15 residues. CDR1 and CDR2 (germline): SGHTA, FQGNSA. V trimming: 5 bases; J trimming: 8 bases; junction bases outside the gene matches: 3. The CDR3 DNA reads TGTGCCAGCAGCACCGGGACTAGCGGGAGGGATGAGCAGTTCTTC. Translated: CASSTGTSGRDEQFF. The full variable domain, its missing parts supplied by reference TRBV7-2 and TRBJ2-1, is GAGVSQSPSNKVTEKGKDVELRCDPISGHTALYWYRQSLGQGLEFLIYFQGNSAPDKSGLPSDRFSAERTGGSVSTLTIQRTQQEDSAVYLCASSTGTSGRDEQFFGPGTRLTVL.

The V call is TRBV19, the J call TRBJ2-1, with D possibly being TRBD1 (6 bases). The V gene's germline CDR1 is LNHDA and CDR2 SQIVND (reference sequence). The CDR3 totals 19 residues. Trimming took 4 bases from V and 0 from J, leaving 22 bases between them. CDR3 sequence (DNA): TGTGCCAGTAGTAGAGAGACACTAACAGGGTTCGGCTCCTACAATGAGCAGTTCTTC. Residues: CASSRETLTGFGSYNEQFF.

This chain uses TRBV11-2 with TRBJ1-2; D perhaps matches TRBD1 (5 bases). The CDR3 spans 12 residues. Germline CDR1 reads SGHAT; CDR2 reads FQNNGV. V was pared by 3 bases and J by 6 bases, with 8 bases between. This CDR3 is CASSFGRDGYTF. DNA for the CDR3: TGTGCCAGCAGCTTTGGCAGGGATGGCTACACCTTC. The complete variable domain, with remaining parts taken from reference TRBV11-2 and TRBJ1-2, reads EAGVAQSPRYKIIEKRQSVAFWCNPISGHATLYWYQQILGQGPKLLIQFQNNGVVDDSQLPKDRFSAERLKGVDSTLKIQPAKLEDSAVYLCASSFGRDGYTFGSGTRLTVV.

The chain carries TRBV5-1 and TRBJ2-5, with D possibly being TRBD2 (6 bases). The CDR3 is 14 amino acids. V was trimmed by 4 bases and J by 1 base, leaving 11 bases between them. The germline V gene encodes CDR1 SGHRS and CDR2 YFSETQ. As DNA, the CDR3 is TGCGCCAGCAGCCCGGGACTGCTCCAAGAGACCCAGTACTTC. It encodes CASSPGLLQETQYF.

The chain links TRBV19 to TRBJ2-1; tentative D call: TRBD2 (6 bases). The CDR3 covers 12 residues. Trimming pared 3 bases from V and 10 bases from J, leaving 10 bases between. The germline CDR1 and CDR2 sequences are LNHDA and SQIVND (reference sequence). DNA for the CDR3: TGTGCCAGTAGTATTTGGGGGAGGGAGCAGTTCTTC. Protein: CASSIWGREQFF.

The J gene is TRBJ1-4, the V gene TRBV7-9; 8 bases match TRBD1. With 0 bases clipped from V and 7 bases from J, the junction kept 4 bases outside the gene matches. This CDR3 has 15 amino acids. Germline-derived CDR1 and CDR2 are SEHNR and FQNEAQ (reference sequence). The chain's CDR3 is CASSLATGEGEKLFF. The CDR3 nucleotides read TGTGCCAGCAGCTTAGCGACAGGGGAGGGTGAAAAACTGTTTTTT.

J is TRBJ1-2 and V is TRBV15, with D unresolved. CDR3 size: 15 residues. Germline values: CDR1 LNHNV, CDR2 YYDKDF (reference sequence). V lost 0 bases to trimming and J lost 3 bases, with 11 bases between them. CDR3 in DNA: TGTGCCACCAGCAGAGATAGTGCACCACACTATGGCTACACCTTC. This gives the protein CATSRDSAPHYGYTF.

V usage is TRBV11-3 and J usage is TRBJ2-2, with D perhaps TRBD1 (5 bases). The CDR3 contains 14 residues. CDR1 is SGHNT and CDR2 is YENEEA in the germline V gene. The ends were cut back, 4 bases at V and 1 base at J, with 7 bases in the middle. CDR3 in DNA: TGTGCCAGCAGCTCAGGGCTGAACACCGGGGAGCTGTTTTTT. This codes for CASSSGLNTGELFF.

This chain connects TRBV5-1 to TRBJ2-2; D unclear. V was shortened by 6 bases and J by 3 bases, with 12 bases between the two germline ends. In germline, CDR1 is SGHRS, CDR2 YFSETQ. The CDR3 is 14 amino acids. CDR3 nucleotides: TGCGCCAGCAACACGGCGGTTGACACCGGGGAGCTGTTTTTT. Its protein is CASNTAVDTGELFF. Combining the CDR3 with reference TRBV5-1 and TRBJ2-2 gives the whole variable domain KAGVTQTPRYLIKTRGQQVTLSCSPISGHRSVSWYQQTPGQGLQFLFEYFSETQRNKGNFPGRFSGRQFSNSRSEMNVSTLELGDSALYLCASNTAVDTGELFFGEGSRLTVL.

In this sample, this clone turned up a few times. The chain links TRBV5-4 to TRBJ2-7; TRBD2 agrees at 7 bases. The V and J ends lost 4 bases and 1 base, in that order; junction bases with no gene match: 8. Per the germline V gene, CDR1 is SGHNT and CDR2 is YYREEE (reference sequence). The CDR3 is 15 amino acids. CDR3 coding DNA: TGTGCCAGCAGCGGCAAGCGCGGGAGTTCCTACGAGCAGTACTTC. Translating it yields CASSGKRGSSYEQYF.

This clone has a handful of counts. This chain connects TRBV6-2 or TRBV6-3 to TRBJ2-1; 10 bases are shared with TRBD2. The CDR3 has 16 residues. V trimming: 4 bases; J trimming: 5 bases; junction bases outside the gene matches: 8. Germline CDR1 is MNHEY and CDR2 is SVGEGT. The CDR3, as DNA: TGTGCCAGCAGTTTGGCCAGCGGGAGGGCCAACAATGAGCAGTTCTTC. As protein: CASSLASGRANNEQFF.

V and J are TRBV24-1 and TRBJ2-7, with TRBD1 matching over 10 bases. Germline values: CDR1 KGHDR, CDR2 SFDVKD. This CDR3 spans 17 amino acids. V was pared by 3 bases and J by 2 bases, with 9 bases of the junction left unmatched. The CDR3 bases are TGTGCCACCAGTGATGCCGCCGGGACAGGGGCCCCCTACGAGCAGTACTTC. It translates to CATSDAAGTGAPYEQYF.

V usage is TRBV30 and J usage is TRBJ2-7; 12 nucleotides line up with TRBD2. This CDR3 is 16 amino acids long. The V gene's germline CDR1 is GTSNPN and CDR2 SVGIG (reference sequence). V gave up 3 bases and J gave up 3 bases; unmatched junction bases: 9. Written as DNA, the CDR3 is TGTGCCTGGAGCGGACTAGCGGGATCGATCGGCTACGAGCAGTACTTC. Residues: CAWSGLAGSIGYEQYF. The full variable domain, completed using reference TRBV30 and TRBJ2-7, is SQTIHQWPATLVQPVGSPLSLECTVEGTSNPNLYWYRQAAGRGLQLLFYSVGIGQISSEVPQNLSASRPQDRQFILSSKKLLLSDSGFYLCAWSGLAGSIGYEQYFGPGTRLTVT.

In this sample, this clone turned up once. The V call is TRBV12-3 or TRBV12-4, the J call TRBJ1-4, with TRBD1 as a possible D gene (6 bases). CDR3 length equals 13 residues. The V end was cut by 0 bases, the J end by 8 bases, with 7 bases between. The DNA of the CDR3 is TGTGCCAGCAGTTTAGCGGGACAAGAAAAACTGTTTTTT. This gives the protein CASSLAGQEKLFF.

J is TRBJ2-7 and V is TRBV27, with 8 bases lining up with TRBD2. Trimming at V came to 3 bases and at J to 7 bases, leaving 11 bases not matched to a gene. CDR3 length: 15 residues. CDR1 and CDR2 (germline): MNHEY, SMNVEV (reference sequence). The CDR3 nucleotides read TGTGCCAGCAGTTTCCGGCGGGAGGCCCCGGGGGAGCAGTACTTC. Translated: CASSFRREAPGEQYF.

The chain has TRBV7-8 and TRBJ1-1; 9 nucleotides align to TRBD1. V was clipped by 3 bases and J by 10 bases; unmatched bases: 12. Germline V gene lookup returns CDR1 SGHVS and CDR2 FQNEAQ. This CDR3 is 15 amino acids long. CDR3 DNA sequence: TGTGCCAGCAGCTTCCGGGACAGGGCGTTTTCGGGAGCTTTCTTT. Its translation is CASSFRDRAFSGAFF.

This chain uses TRBV5-6 with TRBJ2-5; 9 bases map to TRBD2. CDR3 length: 14 residues. Germline V gene sequence: CDR1 SGHDT, CDR2 YYEEEE. V shed 0 bases, J shed 11 bases, and the junction held 8 bases outside the gene matches. The DNA of the CDR3 is TGTGCCAGCAGCTTGGTGGGGGCTAGCGGGAAGCAGTACTTC. It specifies CASSLVGASGKQYF.

The gene calls are TRBV15 and TRBJ2-7; the match to TRBD2 covers 7 bases. From germline, CDR1 is LNHNV and CDR2 YYDKDF (reference sequence). The CDR3 runs 17 residues. The ends lost 0 bases at V and 0 bases at J; junction bases unmatched: 8. CDR3: CATSREGWTRLSYEQYF. The DNA of the CDR3 is TGTGCCACCAGCAGAGAGGGCTGGACTAGGCTCTCCTACGAGCAGTACTTC. Combining the CDR3 with reference TRBV15 and TRBJ2-7 gives the whole variable domain DAMVIQNPRYQVTQFGKPVTLSCSQTLNHNVMYWYQQKSSQAPKLLFHYYDKDFNNEADTPDNFQSRRPNTSFCFLDIRSPGLGDTAMYLCATSREGWTRLSYEQYFGPGTRLTVT.

The V and J genes are TRBV7-9 and TRBJ1-2, with TRBD1 matching over 12 bases. This CDR3 is 17 amino acids long. Germline-derived CDR1 and CDR2 are SEHNR and FQNEAQ (reference sequence). V lost 6 bases, J lost 4 bases, and 12 bases stayed unmatched. CDR3 sequence (DNA): TGTGCCAGCAGGGCCAGCCTCGGGACAGGGGGCGGCTATGGCTACACCTTC. Translating gives CASRASLGTGGGYGYTF.

J is TRBJ1-1 and V is TRBV18, with D perhaps matching TRBD1 (5 bases). This CDR3 region has 13 residues. Trimming took off 8 bases at V and 1 base at J, with 11 bases between the two ends. Per the germline V gene, CDR1 is KGHSH and CDR2 is LQKENI. CDR3 coding DNA: TGTGCCAGCGAAGCCGGACAGAACACTGAAGCTTTCTTT. Encoded protein: CASEAGQNTEAFF. Looking up the rest from reference TRBV18 and TRBJ1-1 gives the full variable domain: NAGVMQNPRHLVRRRGQEARLRCSPMKGHSHVYWYRQLPEEGLKFMVYLQKENIIDESGMPKERFSAEFPKEGPSILRIQQVVRGDSAAYFCASEAGQNTEAFFGQGTRLTVV.

This clone has only a few counts. The gene calls are TRBV29-1 and TRBJ1-1; D perhaps matches TRBD1 (6 bases). Trimming shortened V by 4 bases and J by 6 bases, and 9 bases separated the two germline ends. The CDR3 has 11 residues. The germline V gene has CDR1 SQVTM and CDR2 ANQGSEA. CDR3 sequence (DNA): TGCAGCGTTGCCAGGGGATCTGAAGCTTTCTTT. Residues: CSVARGSEAFF.